One sample yielded the 15 T cell receptor beta chains listed below, sequenced in a study of cytomegalovirus exposure and HLA in healthy donors. Clones were read by immunoSEQ multiplex PCR, and TCRdb kept only the in-frame ones, dropping some. Of 180,000 or so clones detected, around nine tenths appear once; the ten largest clones hold roughly 1.3%. Sequencing input: PBMCs. These receptors were obtained from a woman under 40 in good health and CMV-seronegative.

The sample holds a few counts of this clone. CDR3 sequence: CARSLVQGPKSSVAAFF. The CDR3 coding sequence is TGTGCCAGAAGCTTGGTACAGGGTCCAAAAAGTAGCGTCGCAGCTTTCTTT. The chain recombines TRBV5-3 with TRBJ1-1; a possible D gene is TRBD1 (6 bases). TRBV5-3 is an ORF, and what it does is uncertain. The CDR3 totals 17 residues. Trimming removed 0 bases at V and 10 bases at J, with 25 bases between.

V gene TRBV19 combines with J gene TRBJ1-5, with a tentative D call TRBD1 (5 bases). V was trimmed by 10 bases and J by 5 bases, leaving 18 bases between them. Germline assignment: CDR1 LNHDA and CDR2 SQIVND (reference sequence). The CDR3 length is 14 residues. CDR3 protein: CAIGGTAGDQPQHF. The CDR3 DNA reads as TGTGCCATTGGCGGGACGGCCGGAGATCAGCCCCAGCATTTT.

The V call is TRBV20-1, the J call TRBJ1-1, with no clear D. Trimming took 3 bases from V and 7 from J, leaving 6 bases between them. Germline V lookup: CDR1 DFQATT, CDR2 SNEGSKA (reference sequence). This CDR3 region has 10 residues. The CDR3 protein is CSAREGEAFF. DNA of the CDR3: TGCAGTGCTAGGGAGGGTGAAGCTTTCTTT.

The chain combines TRBV5-1 with TRBJ1-2, with 11 bases matching TRBD1. The CDR3 sequence is 16 residues long. Trimming at V came to 4 bases and at J to 3 bases, leaving 8 bases not matched to a gene. Germline V CDR1 and CDR2: SGHRS, YFSETQ. CDR3 residues: CASSTGQGVSYYGYTF. DNA for the CDR3: TGCGCCAGCAGCACGGGACAGGGGGTGAGCTACTATGGCTACACCTTC.

V is TRBV6-5 and J is TRBJ2-7; TRBD1 might be the D (6 bases). Deletions cut 6 bases from V and 6 bases from J, with 9 bases between. CDR3 length equals 11 residues. Germline CDR1 MNHEY, CDR2 SVGAGI. The CDR3 DNA sequence: TGTGCCAGCAGAACAGGGCGCGAGCAGTACTTC. It codes for CASRTGREQYF.

This clone was seen a single time. The V and J genes are TRBV5-4 and TRBJ2-7; TRBD1 agrees at 10 bases. This CDR3 spans 15 amino acids. The germline gives CDR1 SGHNT, CDR2 YYREEE (reference sequence). Trimming at V came to 4 bases and at J to 1 base, leaving 5 bases not matched to a gene. This chain's CDR3 is CASSTGQGGSYEQYF. In nucleotides, the CDR3 is TGTGCCAGCAGCACTGGACAGGGGGGTTCCTACGAGCAGTACTTC.

The chain links TRBV11-3 to TRBJ2-5; 7 bases match TRBD1. This CDR3 has 14 residues. The ends lost 5 bases at V and 1 base at J; junction bases unmatched: 4. Germline assignment: CDR1 SGHNT and CDR2 YENEEA. CDR3 bases: TGTGCCAGCAGCCCGAGGGACAGCCAAGAGACCCAGTACTTC. It codes for CASSPRDSQETQYF.

This clone was observed a single time. The gene calls are TRBV28 and TRBJ2-1; 10 bases align to TRBD1. J was trimmed by 3 bases and V by 6 bases; bases with no gene match: 5. CDR1 is MDHEN and CDR2 is SYDVKM in the germline V gene. The CDR3 totals 15 residues. CDR3 in amino acids: CASRRTGGNYNEQFF. The CDR3 nucleotides read TGTGCCAGCAGACGGACAGGGGGAAACTACAATGAGCAGTTCTTC.

The genes are TRBV7-2 and TRBJ2-3; 11 bases match TRBD2. The CDR3 covers 20 residues. The V segment lost 0 bases and the J segment 4 bases; nucleotides outside the gene matches: 15. Germline-derived CDR1 and CDR2 are SGHTA and FQGNSA. The CDR3 nucleotides read TGTGCCAGCAGCTTAGCGCTAAAGGGACCACTAGCGGGGGTTGCAGATACGCAGTATTTT. This gives the protein CASSLALKGPLAGVADTQYF.

This chain uses TRBV4-1 with TRBJ2-1, with 7 bases that match TRBD1. This CDR3 is 15 amino acids long. From germline, CDR1 is MGHRA and CDR2 YSYEKL. The V segment lost 1 base and the J segment 8 bases; nucleotides outside the gene matches: 8. CDR3 nucleotide sequence: TGCGCCAGCAGCCAAGGGGGACAGTCTGTCGATGAGCAGTTCTTC. Protein: CASSQGGQSVDEQFF.

The V gene is TRBV4-3, the J gene TRBJ1-2; D is unresolved. CDR1 and CDR2 (germline): LGHNA, YSLEER. The CDR3 spans 14 residues. The germline V and J ends were trimmed by 1 base and 4 bases, with 10 bases remaining between them. CDR3 DNA sequence: TGCGCCAGCAGCCAAGGGGGAGCGGGCTATGGCTACACCTTC. Protein: CASSQGGAGYGYTF.

This clone showed up just once. The rearrangement joins TRBV11-2 to TRBJ1-5; D is unclear. Deletions cut 2 bases from V and 2 bases from J, with 7 bases between. The germline CDR1 and CDR2 sequences are SGHAT and FQNNGV. There are 14 residues in the CDR3. CDR3 in amino acids: CASSLFSGNQPQHF. CDR3 in DNA: TGTGCCAGCAGCTTATTTTCCGGCAATCAGCCCCAGCATTTT. Based on the CDR3 plus reference TRBV11-2 and TRBJ1-5, the full variable domain is EAGVAQSPRYKIIEKRQSVAFWCNPISGHATLYWYQQILGQGPKLLIQFQNNGVVDDSQLPKDRFSAERLKGVDSTLKIQPAKLEDSAVYLCASSLFSGNQPQHFGDGTRLSIL.

This sequence joins TRBV11-2 and TRBJ1-2; a possible D gene is TRBD1 (5 bases). The V and J ends lost 1 base and 4 bases respectively, with 13 bases between them. Germline CDR1 SGHAT, CDR2 FQNNGV. The CDR3 runs 15 residues. The CDR3 bases are TGTGCCAGCAGCTTAGGCTTGGGGCAAGCCTATGGCTACACCTTC. Protein: CASSLGLGQAYGYTF.

This clone was observed a handful of times. The V gene is TRBV19, the J gene TRBJ2-7; 7 bases fit TRBD1. Trimming removed 0 bases from V and 5 bases from J; junction bases left unmatched: 7. The CDR3 covers 15 residues. Germline V gene data show CDR1 as LNHDA and CDR2 as SQIVND (reference sequence). The CDR3 region is CASSIDQETGHEQYF. The CDR3 nucleotides are TGTGCCAGTAGTATAGATCAGGAGACAGGGCACGAGCAGTACTTC.

This clone was counted a single time. The chain employs TRBV30 and TRBJ2-2, with D perhaps TRBD2 (7 bases). This CDR3 region has 15 residues. Germline lookup yields CDR1 GTSNPN and CDR2 SVGIG (reference sequence). CDR3 loop: CAARMGGHTTGELFF. CDR3 in DNA: TGTGCTGCCCGTATGGGGGGGCATACCACCGGGGAGCTGTTTTTT.